The 28 T cell receptor beta chains reported below all come from one sample, sequenced in a study of cytomegalovirus exposure and HLA in healthy donors. Primers: 60 Vbeta forward and 13 Jbeta reverse. Data came from immunoSEQ multiplex PCR; TCRdb stores just in-frame clones and leaves some out. Altogether fewer than 200,000 clones are present, around 84% being singletons, with the ten largest covering about 1.3%. The material sequenced was PBMCs. These receptors all come from a girl aged 2-15 years in good health and CMV-seropositive.

The V gene is TRBV5-4, the J gene TRBJ2-1, with 16 bases that match TRBD2. This CDR3 has 18 amino acids. V lost 4 bases, J lost 4 bases, and 8 bases stayed unmatched. Per the germline V gene, CDR1 is SGHNT and CDR2 is YYREEE (reference sequence). CDR3 residues: CASSLGLAGGPEYNEQFF. Written as DNA, the CDR3 is TGTGCCAGCAGCCTGGGACTAGCGGGAGGGCCCGAGTACAATGAGCAGTTCTTC.

This clone was observed once. The chain has TRBV6-5 and TRBJ1-6, with 7 bases aligning to TRBD1. The V and J ends lost 6 bases and 8 bases, in that order; junction bases with no gene match: 7. This CDR3 region has 14 residues. CDR1 is MNHEY and CDR2 is SVGAGI in the germline V gene. The CDR3 coding sequence is TGTGCCAGCAGCCGGTACAGGGGCGATTCACCCCTCCACTTT. Translation: CASSRYRGDSPLHF.

The rearrangement joins TRBV27 to TRBJ2-2; no clear D. CDR3 length: 15 residues. Trimming took 2 bases from V and 0 from J, leaving 7 bases between them. CDR1 and CDR2 (germline): MNHEY, SMNVEV (reference sequence). The CDR3 protein is CASSLGLANTGELFF. For the CDR3, the DNA is TGTGCCAGCAGTTTAGGCCTCGCGAACACCGGGGAGCTGTTTTTT.

This sequence joins TRBV21-1 and TRBJ2-3; the table's D call TRBD1 went unverified against the DNA. TRBV21-1 is described as a pseudogene. CDR3 length: 22 amino acids. CDR3 in DNA: TGTGCCAGCAGCAATCCAACGGCCGGGGACAGAAATCACATTACTATCACAGATACGCAGTATTTT. Amino acids: CASSNPTAGDRNHITITDTQYF.

This clone was seen only once. The DNA of the CDR3 is TGTGCCAGCAGTTTATTACCCTCTACTAGCGGGAGGGCCCGTGAGCAGTTCTTC. Encoded protein: CASSLLPSTSGRAREQFF. The rearrangement joins TRBV28 to TRBJ2-1, with TRBD2 matching over 13 bases. The junction had 12 bases not matched to a gene; V was cut back by 1 base and J by 9 bases. CDR1 MDHEN and CDR2 SYDVKM come from the germline V gene. The CDR3 runs 18 residues. Variable domain in full (rest from reference TRBV28 and TRBJ2-1): DVKVTQSSRYLVKRTGEKVFLECVQDMDHENMFWYRQDPGLGLRLIYFSYDVKMKEKGDIPEGYSVSREKKERFSLILESASTNQTSMYLCASSLLPSTSGRAREQFFGPGTRLTVL.

V and J are TRBV30 and TRBJ1-2; maybe TRBD1 (5 bases). The CDR3 sequence is 16 residues long. The germline CDR1 and CDR2 sequences are GTSNPN and SVGIG (reference sequence). Trimming pared 0 bases from V and 4 bases from J, leaving 18 bases between. In DNA, the CDR3 is TGTGCCTGGAGTGTTACGAATTTAGGGGATTTCTATGGCTACACCTTC. It codes for CAWSVTNLGDFYGYTF.

The J gene is TRBJ2-1, the V gene TRBV2; unclear D gene. Trimming took 7 bases from V and 6 from J, leaving 13 bases between them. In germline, CDR1 is SNHLY, CDR2 FYNNEI. The CDR3 loop spans 13 amino acids. The CDR3 region is CASTLGVGNEQFF. CDR3 bases: TGTGCCAGCACCTTGGGCGTAGGCAATGAGCAGTTCTTC.

This chain links TRBV30 with TRBJ1-4; possible D gene TRBD1, 5 bases. This CDR3 region has 15 residues. Germline-derived CDR1 and CDR2 are GTSNPN and SVGIG (reference sequence). Trimming stripped 3 bases from V and 1 base from J, with 12 bases between. CDR3 coding DNA: TGTGCCTGGAGGGAGGGGAAGGGAACTAATGAAAAACTGTTTTTT. Amino acids: CAWREGKGTNEKLFF.

This chain links TRBV21-1 with TRBJ2-7; the D call TRBD1 from the table was never checked on the DNA. TRBV21-1 is annotated as a pseudogene. This CDR3 has 15 residues. The CDR3 spells CASSKSRDNFYEQYF. The DNA for the CDR3 is TGTGCCAGCAGCAAAAGCCGGGACAACTTCTACGAGCAGTACTTC.

The chain joins TRBV15 to TRBJ2-7; 12 bases align to TRBD2. CDR1 and CDR2 (germline): LNHNV, YYDKDF (reference sequence). Trimming cost V 8 bases and J 6 bases; bases outside gene matches: 29. This CDR3 region has 21 residues. The CDR3 is CATGRQKTSGRGGVLVREQYF. CDR3 nucleotide sequence: TGTGCCACCGGCCGCCAAAAGACTAGCGGGAGAGGAGGTGTCTTGGTGCGCGAGCAGTACTTC.

V usage is TRBV10-3 and J usage is TRBJ2-1, with TRBD2 matching 9 bases. This CDR3 has 15 amino acids. V dropped 6 bases and J dropped 6; count of bases not matched to a gene: 9. Germline V gives CDR1 ENHRY, CDR2 SYGVKD. This chain's CDR3 is CAISGSGSGSNEQFF. CDR3 nucleotides: TGTGCCATCAGCGGTAGCGGGAGCGGAAGCAATGAGCAGTTCTTC.

V and J are TRBV2 and TRBJ2-7; TRBD2 is a possible D gene (6 bases). The V and J ends lost 5 bases and 7 bases respectively, with 9 bases between them. CDR3 length: 11 amino acids. In germline, CDR1 is SNHLY, CDR2 FYNNEI. The CDR3 reads CASSYAGEQYF. CDR3 nucleotides: TGTGCCAGCAGTTACGCGGGGGAGCAGTACTTC.

The rearrangement uses TRBV25-1 and TRBJ2-1, with 10 bases fitting TRBD2. Trimming took 1 base from V and 15 from J; bases not matched to a gene: 12. The CDR3 has 15 residues. CDR1 MGHDK and CDR2 SYGVNS come from the germline V gene. DNA for the CDR3: TGTGCCAGCAGTGAATTCGGTTTAGCGGGAGGCCAATCGTTCTTC. Its translation: CASSEFGLAGGQSFF.

This clone occurred a few times. The chain is built from TRBV4-1 and TRBJ2-7; 12 positions match TRBD2. V trimming: 6 bases; J trimming: 11 bases; junction bases outside the gene matches: 14. This CDR3 is built from 15 residues. The germline V gene has CDR1 MGHRA and CDR2 YSYEKL. The CDR3 protein is CASSPLDASGRGEYF. As DNA, the CDR3 is TGCGCCAGCAGTCCCCTGGACGCTAGCGGGAGGGGAGAGTACTTC.

The V and J genes are TRBV13 and TRBJ2-7; 7 bases are a match to TRBD1. Trimming removed 4 bases from V and 2 bases from J; junction bases left unmatched: 14. The germline V gene has CDR1 PRHDT and CDR2 FYEKMQ (reference sequence). The CDR3 runs 17 residues. The chain's CDR3 is CASSWGQSMGMAYEQYF. DNA of the CDR3: TGTGCCAGCAGCTGGGGACAGAGCATGGGCATGGCCTACGAGCAGTACTTC.

The genes are TRBV12-5 and TRBJ1-1, with unresolved D. The CDR3 has 10 residues. Germline loops: CDR1 LGHNT, CDR2 FRNRAP. V lost 5 bases and J 7 bases, leaving 5 bases between the germline ends. CDR3 sequence reads: CASGLNEAFF. Written as DNA, the CDR3 is TGTGCTAGTGGTCTAAATGAAGCTTTCTTT.

The gene calls are TRBV6-1 and TRBJ2-3; no definite D call. The germline gives CDR1 MNHNS, CDR2 SASEGT. Trimming took off 4 bases at V and 2 bases at J, with 4 bases between the two ends. The CDR3 extends over 12 amino acids. The CDR3 here is CASSAFTDTQYF. CDR3 nucleotides: TGTGCCAGCAGTGCATTCACAGATACGCAGTATTTT.

In this sample, this clone turned up once. The V gene is TRBV14, the J gene TRBJ1-3; unclear D gene. Trimming took 4 bases from V and 3 from J, leaving 16 bases between them. CDR3 size: 16 residues. Looked up from germline, CDR1 is SGHDN and CDR2 is FVKESK. CDR3 sequence (DNA): TGTGCCAGCAGCCTCACCCTGAGGATTGATGGAAACACCATATATTTT. Translating gives CASSLTLRIDGNTIYF.

The chain couples TRBV11-1 to TRBJ1-3; no firm D call. Germline values: CDR1 SGHAT, CDR2 FQDESV (reference sequence). The CDR3 totals 17 residues. Trimming shortened V by 2 bases and J by 1 base, and 15 bases separated the two germline ends. Here the CDR3 reads CASSLLAWEPSGNTIYF. As DNA, the CDR3 is TGTGCCAGCAGCTTACTCGCGTGGGAGCCGTCTGGAAACACCATATATTTT.

The chain carries TRBV2 and TRBJ2-1; 15 bases match TRBD2. With V trimmed by 9 bases and J by 9 bases, 6 bases remained unmatched. The CDR3 contains 14 residues. The V gene's germline CDR1 is SNHLY and CDR2 FYNNEI. CDR3 nucleotides: TGTGCCAGAGGACTAGCGGGGGGGCAGAGTGAGCAGTTCTTC. Translation: CARGLAGGQSEQFF.

The J gene is TRBJ2-1, the V gene TRBV4-1; TRBD2 matches 9 bases. Looked up from germline, CDR1 is MGHRA and CDR2 is YSYEKL. This CDR3 is 17 amino acids long. V dropped 0 bases and J dropped 12; count of bases not matched to a gene: 15. The CDR3 DNA follows: TGCGCCAGCAGCCAAGACCCCTTGCGGGAGGGAAGGATAGGGCAGTTCTTC. This codes for CASSQDPLREGRIGQFF.

V gene TRBV9 combines with J gene TRBJ2-3; 9 bases are shared with TRBD1. This CDR3 contains 20 residues. Per germline, CDR1 SGDLS and CDR2 YYNGEE. The J segment lost 2 bases and the V segment lost 0 bases, leaving 16 bases of the junction unmatched. The CDR3 bases are TGTGCCAGCAGCGTAGTAGCCCGGACAGGGGTGGGGACGGCCACAGATACGCAGTATTTT. It specifies CASSVVARTGVGTATDTQYF. The variable domain in full, completed from reference TRBV9 and TRBJ2-3, reads DSGVTQTPKHLITATGQRVTLRCSPRSGDLSVYWYQQSLDQGLQFLIQYYNGEERAKGNILERFSAQQFPDLHSELNLSSLELGDSALYFCASSVVARTGVGTATDTQYFGPGTRLTVL.

The chain uses TRBV5-4 and TRBJ2-3; 7 bases align to TRBD2. The CDR3 totals 15 residues. J lost 5 bases, V lost 5 bases, and 11 bases had no gene match. The germline V gene encodes CDR1 SGHNT and CDR2 YYREEE (reference sequence). The CDR3 here is CASSKPERELDTQYF. CDR3 bases: TGTGCCAGCAGTAAACCAGAGCGGGAACTAGATACGCAGTATTTT. Combining the CDR3 with reference TRBV5-4 and TRBJ2-3 gives the whole variable domain ETGVTQSPTHLIKTRGQQVTLRCSSQSGHNTVSWYQQALGQGPQFIFQYYREEENGRGNFPPRFSGLQFPNYSSELNVNALELDDSALYLCASSKPERELDTQYFGPGTRLTVL.

The rearrangement joins TRBV28 to TRBJ2-1, with 8 positions matching TRBD1. Trimming at V came to 2 bases and at J to 10 bases, leaving 1 base not matched to a gene. In germline, CDR1 is MDHEN, CDR2 SYDVKM. The CDR3 is 12 amino acids. CDR3 loop: CASSLRTGEQFF. In DNA, the CDR3 is TGTGCCAGCAGTTTAAGGACAGGGGAGCAGTTCTTC. The full variable domain, in which reference TRBV28 and TRBJ2-1 provide the parts outside the CDR3, is DVKVTQSSRYLVKRTGEKVFLECVQDMDHENMFWYRQDPGLGLRLIYFSYDVKMKEKGDIPEGYSVSREKKERFSLILESASTNQTSMYLCASSLRTGEQFFGPGTRLTVL.

The chain employs TRBV4-1 and TRBJ2-3, with 7 bases fitting TRBD1. Germline V CDR1 and CDR2: MGHRA, YSYEKL. With V trimmed by 0 bases and J by 4 bases, 4 bases remained unmatched. This CDR3 region has 15 residues. The CDR3 DNA sequence: TGCGCCAGCAGCCAAGATCTGCAGGGGGCAGATACGCAGTATTTT. Protein: CASSQDLQGADTQYF.

The chain recombines TRBV19 with TRBJ1-1; TRBD1 might be the D (5 bases). Between the trimmed V and J ends, which lost 6 bases and 2 bases, there was a span of 16 bases. Per germline, CDR1 LNHDA and CDR2 SQIVND (reference sequence). The CDR3 sequence is 15 residues long. The chain's CDR3 is CASRPRTGTNTEAFF. The CDR3 bases are TGTGCCAGTAGACCCCGGACCGGGACTAACACTGAAGCTTTCTTT.

The chain couples TRBV9 to TRBJ1-4; the match to TRBD1 covers 11 bases. V was pared by 3 bases and J by 7 bases, with 8 bases of the junction left unmatched. This CDR3 has 16 amino acids. CDR1 and CDR2 from the germline V gene are SGDLS and YYNGEE. The CDR3 spells CASSAGTGGVVEKLFF. CDR3 DNA: TGTGCCAGCAGCGCCGGGACAGGGGGAGTAGTTGAAAAACTGTTTTTT.

V is TRBV7-3 and J is TRBJ1-1; perhaps TRBD1 as D (5 bases). Per germline, CDR1 SGHTA and CDR2 FQGTGA. With 5 bases removed from V and 1 base from J, the gap between germline ends came to 11 bases. This CDR3 contains 14 residues. The CDR3 DNA is TGTGCCAGCAGCCCCTCCGGGGGGAACACTGAAGCTTTCTTT. This gives the protein CASSPSGGNTEAFF.